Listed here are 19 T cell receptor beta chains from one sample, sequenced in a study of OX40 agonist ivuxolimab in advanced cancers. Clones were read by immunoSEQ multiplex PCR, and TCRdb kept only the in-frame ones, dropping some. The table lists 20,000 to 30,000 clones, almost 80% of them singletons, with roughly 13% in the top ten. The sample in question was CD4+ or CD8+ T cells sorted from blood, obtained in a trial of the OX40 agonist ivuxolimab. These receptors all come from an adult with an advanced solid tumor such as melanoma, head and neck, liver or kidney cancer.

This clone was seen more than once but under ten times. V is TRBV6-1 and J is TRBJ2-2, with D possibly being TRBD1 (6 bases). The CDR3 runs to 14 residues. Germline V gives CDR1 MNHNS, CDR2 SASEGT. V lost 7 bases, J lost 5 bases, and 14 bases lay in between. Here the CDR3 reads CASNPQGRTGELFF. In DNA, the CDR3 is TGTGCCAGCAATCCCCAGGGGCGGACCGGGGAGCTGTTTTTT.

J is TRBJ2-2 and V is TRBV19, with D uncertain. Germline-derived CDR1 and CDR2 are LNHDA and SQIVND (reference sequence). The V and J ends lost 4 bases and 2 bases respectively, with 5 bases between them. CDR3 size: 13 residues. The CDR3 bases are TGTGCCAGTAGTAGCAGAAACACCGGGGAGCTGTTTTTT. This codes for CASSSRNTGELFF.

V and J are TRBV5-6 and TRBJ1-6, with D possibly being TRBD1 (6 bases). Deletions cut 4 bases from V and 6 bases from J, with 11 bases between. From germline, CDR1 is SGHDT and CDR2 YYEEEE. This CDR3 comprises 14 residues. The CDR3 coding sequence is TGTGCCAGCAGCCACCAGGGGCCTAATTCACCCCTCCACTTT. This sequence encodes CASSHQGPNSPLHF.

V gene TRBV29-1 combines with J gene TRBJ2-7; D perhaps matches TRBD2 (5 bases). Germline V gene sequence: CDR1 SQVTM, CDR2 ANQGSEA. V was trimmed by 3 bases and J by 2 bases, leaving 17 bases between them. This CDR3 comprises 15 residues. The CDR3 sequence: CSVEVGGPTAYEQYF. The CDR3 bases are TGCAGCGTTGAGGTCGGCGGGCCAACTGCCTACGAGCAGTACTTC.

The CDR3 loop is CASSFLVQGGTEAFF. CDR3 nucleotide sequence: TGTGCCAGCAGCTTTCTGGTACAGGGCGGCACTGAAGCTTTCTTT. The V and J genes are TRBV7-3 and TRBJ1-1, with a possible D match to TRBD1 (6 bases). V lost 3 bases and J 4 bases, leaving 15 bases between the germline ends. The germline CDR1 and CDR2 sequences are SGHTA and FQGTGA. The CDR3 length is 15 residues. The complete variable domain, with remaining parts taken from reference TRBV7-3 and TRBJ1-1, reads GAGVSQTPSNKVTEKGKYVELRCDPISGHTALYWYRQSLGQGPEFLIYFQGTGAADDSGLPNDRFFAVRPEGSVSTLKIQRTERGDSAVYLCASSFLVQGGTEAFFGQGTRLTVV.

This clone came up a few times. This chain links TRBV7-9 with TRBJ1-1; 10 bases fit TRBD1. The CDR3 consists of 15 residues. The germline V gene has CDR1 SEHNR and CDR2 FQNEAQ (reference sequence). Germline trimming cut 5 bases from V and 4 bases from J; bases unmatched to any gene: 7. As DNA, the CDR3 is TGTGCCAGCAGCCCCCGAGGACAGGGGGGCACTGAAGCTTTCTTT. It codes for CASSPRGQGGTEAFF.

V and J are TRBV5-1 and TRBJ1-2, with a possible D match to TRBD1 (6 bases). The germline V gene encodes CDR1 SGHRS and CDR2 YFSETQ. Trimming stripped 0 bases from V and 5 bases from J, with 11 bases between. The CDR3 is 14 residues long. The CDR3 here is CASSLEVGGYGYTF. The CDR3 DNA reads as TGCGCCAGCAGCTTGGAAGTAGGGGGTTATGGCTACACCTTC.

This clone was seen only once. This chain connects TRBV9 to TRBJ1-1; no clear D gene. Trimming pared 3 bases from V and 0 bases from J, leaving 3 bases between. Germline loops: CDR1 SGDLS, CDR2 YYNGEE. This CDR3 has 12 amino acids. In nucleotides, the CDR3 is TGTGCCAGCAGCGAGGTGAACACTGAAGCTTTCTTT. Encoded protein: CASSEVNTEAFF.

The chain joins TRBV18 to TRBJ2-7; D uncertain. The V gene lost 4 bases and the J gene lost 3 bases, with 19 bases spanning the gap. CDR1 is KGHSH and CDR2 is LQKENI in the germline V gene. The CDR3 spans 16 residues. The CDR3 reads CASSLGSAAGGYEQYF. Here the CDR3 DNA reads TGTGCCAGCTCACTAGGCAGTGCAGCCGGTGGCTACGAGCAGTACTTC.

In DNA form, the CDR3 reads TGTGCCAGCATCCGTAGCTCCTATAATTCACCCCTCCACTTT. Amino acids: CASIRSSYNSPLHF. The chain joins TRBV28 to TRBJ1-6, with no clear D. Germline V lookup: CDR1 MDHEN, CDR2 SYDVKM. This CDR3 contains 14 residues. V gave up 7 bases and J gave up 0 bases, with 7 bases separating them.

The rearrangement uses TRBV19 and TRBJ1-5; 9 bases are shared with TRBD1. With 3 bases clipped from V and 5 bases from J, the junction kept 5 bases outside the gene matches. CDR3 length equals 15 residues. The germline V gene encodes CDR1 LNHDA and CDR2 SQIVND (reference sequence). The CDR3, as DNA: TGTGCCAGTAGTATTAGGACAGGGGCACATCAGCCCCAGCATTTT. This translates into CASSIRTGAHQPQHF. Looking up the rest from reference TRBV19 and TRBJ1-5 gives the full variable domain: DGGITQSPKYLFRKEGQNVTLSCEQNLNHDAMYWYRQDPGQGLRLIYYSQIVNDFQKGDIAEGYSVSREKKESFPLTVTSAQKNPTAFYLCASSIRTGAHQPQHFGDGTRLSIL.

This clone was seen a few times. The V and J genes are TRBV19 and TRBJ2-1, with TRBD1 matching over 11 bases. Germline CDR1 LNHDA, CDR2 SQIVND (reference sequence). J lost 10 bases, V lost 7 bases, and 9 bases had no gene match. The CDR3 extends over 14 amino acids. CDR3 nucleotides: TGTGCCAGTATCTGGACAGGGGGCACCGGCGAGCAGTTCTTC. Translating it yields CASIWTGGTGEQFF.

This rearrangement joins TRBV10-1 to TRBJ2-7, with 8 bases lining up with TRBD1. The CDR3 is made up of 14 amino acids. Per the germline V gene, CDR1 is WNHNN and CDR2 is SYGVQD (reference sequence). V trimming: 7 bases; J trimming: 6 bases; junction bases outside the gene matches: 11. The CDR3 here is CASNQGQGRSEQYF. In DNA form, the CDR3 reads TGCGCCAGCAATCAAGGACAGGGTCGCAGCGAGCAGTACTTC.

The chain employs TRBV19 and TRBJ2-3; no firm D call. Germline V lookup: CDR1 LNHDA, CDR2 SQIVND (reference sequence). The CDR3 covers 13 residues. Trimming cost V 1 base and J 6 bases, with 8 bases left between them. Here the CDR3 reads CASSIGPPDTQYF. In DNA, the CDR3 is TGTGCCAGTAGTATAGGTCCGCCGGATACGCAGTATTTT. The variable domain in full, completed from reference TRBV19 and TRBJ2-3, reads DGGITQSPKYLFRKEGQNVTLSCEQNLNHDAMYWYRQDPGQGLRLIYYSQIVNDFQKGDIAEGYSVSREKKESFPLTVTSAQKNPTAFYLCASSIGPPDTQYFGPGTRLTVL.

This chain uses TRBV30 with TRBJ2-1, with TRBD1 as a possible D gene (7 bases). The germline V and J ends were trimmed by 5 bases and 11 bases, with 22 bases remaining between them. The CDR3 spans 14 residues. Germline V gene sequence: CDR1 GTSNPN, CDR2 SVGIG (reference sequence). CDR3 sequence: CAWVTGRTQMKQFF. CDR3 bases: TGTGCCTGGGTGACAGGGAGGACCCAAATGAAGCAGTTCTTC.

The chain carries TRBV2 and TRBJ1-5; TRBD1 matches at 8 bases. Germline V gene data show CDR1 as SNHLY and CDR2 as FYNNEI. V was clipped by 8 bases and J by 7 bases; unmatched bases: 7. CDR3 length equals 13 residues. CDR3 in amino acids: CASLGQGTQPQHF. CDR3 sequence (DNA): TGTGCCAGCCTAGGACAGGGAACCCAGCCCCAGCATTTT.

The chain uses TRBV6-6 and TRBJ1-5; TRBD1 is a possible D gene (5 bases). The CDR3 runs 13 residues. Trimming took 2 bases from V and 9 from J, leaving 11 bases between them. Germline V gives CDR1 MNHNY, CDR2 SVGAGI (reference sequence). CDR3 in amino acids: CASSYGGVSPQHF. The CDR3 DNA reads TGTGCCAGCAGTTACGGAGGGGTATCGCCCCAGCATTTT.

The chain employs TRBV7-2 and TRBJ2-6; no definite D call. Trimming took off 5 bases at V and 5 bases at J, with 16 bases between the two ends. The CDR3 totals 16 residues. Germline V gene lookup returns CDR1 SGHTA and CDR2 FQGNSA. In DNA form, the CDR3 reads TGTGCCAGCAGCGACCGCGTACAAAGTCGGGCCAACGTCCTGACTTTC. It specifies CASSDRVQSRANVLTF. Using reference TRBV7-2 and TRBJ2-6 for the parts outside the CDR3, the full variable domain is GAGVSQSPSNKVTEKGKDVELRCDPISGHTALYWYRQSLGQGLEFLIYFQGNSAPDKSGLPSDRFSAERTGGSVSTLTIQRTQQEDSAVYLCASSDRVQSRANVLTFGAGSRLTVL.

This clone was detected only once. In nucleotides, the CDR3 is TGTGCCAGCTCACTCGCAGGACAGTTCACCGGGGAGCTGTTTTTT. It translates to CASSLAGQFTGELFF. The chain employs TRBV18 and TRBJ2-2; perhaps TRBD1 as D (6 bases). The CDR3 covers 15 residues. V was clipped by 4 bases and J by 4 bases, with 13 bases between them. The germline V gene encodes CDR1 KGHSH and CDR2 LQKENI.